Listed here are 31 T cell receptor beta chains from one sample, sequenced in a study of blood T cell repertoires in COVID-19. Some clones are missing from TCRdb's copy, which holds only in-frame ones; the method was immunoSEQ multiplex PCR. The table includes roughly 430,000 clones, approximately 85% detected once. Sequencing was carried out using PBMCs or T cells enriched from blood (not recorded which). The receptors originated from a woman aged 40 to 50 with acute COVID-19.

The chain recombines TRBV24-1 with TRBJ2-2, with 10 bases lining up with TRBD1. The V and J ends lost 8 bases and 3 bases, in that order; junction bases with no gene match: 2. This CDR3 region has 14 residues. Germline CDR1 KGHDR, CDR2 SFDVKD. CDR3 sequence (DNA): TGTGCCACCACCGGACAGGGGGACACCGGGGAGCTGTTTTTT. This gives the protein CATTGQGDTGELFF.

CDR3 nucleotide sequence: TGTGCCAGCAGGGAGGGCCGGGAAAAACTGTTTTTT. Its protein is CASREGREKLFF. The V gene is TRBV12-3 or TRBV12-4, the J gene TRBJ1-4; D gene ambiguous. The CDR3 is 12 amino acids. V lost 6 bases to trimming and J lost 8 bases, with 10 bases between them.

V gene TRBV7-8 combines with J gene TRBJ1-1; tentatively, D is TRBD1 (6 bases). In germline, CDR1 is SGHVS, CDR2 FQNEAQ. The CDR3 covers 16 residues. V dropped 5 bases and J dropped 0 bases, with 16 bases sitting between them. CDR3 nucleotides: TGTGCCAGCAGCCCCAGGGGTGGAAATCTGAACACTGAAGCTTTCTTT. It codes for CASSPRGGNLNTEAFF.

The chain recombines TRBV24-1 with TRBJ2-1, with TRBD2 identical over 12 bases. With V trimmed by 4 bases and J by 4 bases, 4 bases remained unmatched. Germline loops: CDR1 KGHDR, CDR2 SFDVKD. This CDR3 contains 16 residues. In nucleotides, the CDR3 is TGTGCCACCAGTGACCTACTAGCGGGGGGTTACAATGAGCAGTTCTTC. Translating it yields CATSDLLAGGYNEQFF.

V usage is TRBV4-1 and J usage is TRBJ1-5, with 7 bases lining up with TRBD1. Per the germline V gene, CDR1 is MGHRA and CDR2 is YSYEKL. This CDR3 spans 15 amino acids. Trimming took 4 bases from V and 7 from J; bases not matched to a gene: 10. CDR3 DNA: TGCGCCAGCAGCCCCCGCAGGACAGGAGGACAGCCCCAGCATTTT. As protein: CASSPRRTGGQPQHF.

The V gene is TRBV30, the J gene TRBJ2-2, with 7 bases fitting TRBD1. J gave up 7 bases and V 6 bases, and 5 bases lay outside the gene matches. Germline V gene data show CDR1 as GTSNPN and CDR2 as SVGIG (reference sequence). This CDR3 contains 12 residues. DNA of the CDR3: TGTGCCTGCCACAGGGGCAGCGGGGAGCTGTTTTTT. Protein product: CACHRGSGELFF.

This chain connects TRBV2 to TRBJ2-5; TRBD1 aligns across 7 bases. The trim removed 7 bases at V and 1 base at J, leaving 9 bases unmatched. The germline V gene has CDR1 SNHLY and CDR2 FYNNEI. CDR3 length equals 15 residues. CDR3 residues: CASTLMTGPQETQYF. The CDR3 nucleotides read TGTGCCAGCACCCTAATGACAGGGCCCCAAGAGACCCAGTACTTC.

V usage is TRBV30 and J usage is TRBJ1-2; D is unresolved. The CDR3 totals 16 residues. Trimming stripped 1 base from V and 4 bases from J, with 19 bases between. Germline lookup yields CDR1 GTSNPN and CDR2 SVGIG (reference sequence). Here the CDR3 reads CAWSAGSIQSSYGYTF. For the CDR3, the DNA is TGTGCCTGGAGTGCCGGGAGCATACAGTCGAGCTATGGCTACACCTTC.

The chain employs TRBV5-1 and TRBJ1-1; TRBD1 might be the D (5 bases). The CDR3 totals 16 residues. V lost 10 bases, J lost 4 bases, and 26 bases lay in between. From germline, CDR1 is SGHRS and CDR2 YFSETQ. This CDR3 reads CASARGDWAVGTEAFF. The CDR3 region has the DNA TGCGCCTCCGCTCGGGGGGACTGGGCGGTTGGCACTGAAGCTTTCTTT. Full variable domain (outside the CDR3, taken from reference TRBV5-1 and TRBJ1-1): KAGVTQTPRYLIKTRGQQVTLSCSPISGHRSVSWYQQTPGQGLQFLFEYFSETQRNKGNFPGRFSGRQFSNSRSEMNVSTLELGDSALYLCASARGDWAVGTEAFFGQGTRLTVV.

J is TRBJ2-2 and V is TRBV30; D unresolved. CDR1 and CDR2 (germline): GTSNPN, SVGIG (reference sequence). V was cut by 0 bases and J by 6 bases, with 5 bases left in between. CDR3 length equals 12 residues. The CDR3 DNA sequence: TGTGCCTGGAGTGTTCCGGCCGGGGAGCTGTTTTTT. It specifies CAWSVPAGELFF.

The chain has TRBV10-2 and TRBJ2-7, with TRBD2 matching over 10 bases. This CDR3 region has 16 residues. Per germline, CDR1 WSHSY and CDR2 SAAADI. The junction had 8 bases not matched to a gene; V was cut back by 6 bases and J by 0 bases. For the CDR3, the DNA is TGCGCCAGCAGCCGGGGACTAGCGCTAAACTCCTACGAGCAGTACTTC. Its protein product is CASSRGLALNSYEQYF.

This clone has just one count. This chain joins TRBV5-1 and TRBJ2-2; D possibly corresponds to TRBD1 (5 bases). The CDR3 contains 16 residues. V lost 0 bases, J lost 2 bases, and 11 bases lay in between. Germline lookup yields CDR1 SGHRS and CDR2 YFSETQ. CDR3 amino acids: CASSLVWQGNTGELFF. CDR3 in DNA: TGCGCCAGCAGCTTGGTTTGGCAGGGTAACACCGGGGAGCTGTTTTTT.

The genes are TRBV5-1 and TRBJ2-1; D remains ambiguous. Germline values: CDR1 SGHRS, CDR2 YFSETQ. Between the trimmed V and J ends, which lost 6 bases and 7 bases, there was a span of 14 bases. This CDR3 spans 13 amino acids. CDR3 in DNA: TGCGCCAGCACCGAGCTAGTATCTAATGAGCAGTTCTTC. It is translated as CASTELVSNEQFF.

V is TRBV3-1 (or the pseudogene TRBV3-2) and J is TRBJ1-5; 7 nucleotides agree with TRBD1. The length of the CDR3 is 17 residues. Germline V CDR1 and CDR2: LGHDT, YNNKEL (reference sequence). V shed 1 base, J shed 6 bases, and the junction held 12 bases outside the gene matches. In DNA, the CDR3 is TGTGCCAGCAGCCAAGGCCTCCGACAGGGAACAGGTCAGCCCCAGCATTTT. It codes for CASSQGLRQGTGQPQHF.

The count of this clone is one. DNA for the CDR3: TGTGCCAGCAGCTCCCTCTCGGGGGGGCTTCCAGGTACCGGGGAGCTGTTTTTT. The encoded protein is CASSSLSGGLPGTGELFF. The rearrangement uses TRBV7-9 and TRBJ2-2, with 8 positions matching TRBD2. Per germline, CDR1 SEHNR and CDR2 FQNEAQ (reference sequence). Trimming cost V 4 bases and J 5 bases; bases outside gene matches: 15. The length of the CDR3 is 18 residues. The variable domain in full, completed from reference TRBV7-9 and TRBJ2-2, reads DTGVSQNPRHKITKRGQNVTFRCDPISEHNRLYWYRQTLGQGPEFLTYFQNEAQLEKSRLLSDRFSAERPKGSFSTLEIQRTEQGDSAMYLCASSSLSGGLPGTGELFFGEGSRLTVL.

V and J are TRBV9 and TRBJ2-1, with D perhaps TRBD1 (6 bases). The CDR3 length is 18 residues. Trimming shortened V by 1 base and J by 5 bases, and 22 bases separated the two germline ends. Germline CDR1 reads SGDLS; CDR2 reads YYNGEE. Written as DNA, the CDR3 is TGTGCCAGCAGCGTATTAGGAACAGGGACCATATTAGACAATGAGCAGTTCTTC. It specifies CASSVLGTGTILDNEQFF.

The chain recombines TRBV10-3 with TRBJ2-2; 8 nucleotides match TRBD1. The length of the CDR3 is 16 residues. The germline V gene has CDR1 ENHRY and CDR2 SYGVKD. Unmatched junction bases numbered 7, after V lost 2 bases and J lost 5 bases. The CDR3 DNA reads TGTGCCATCAGTGAGCCCGACAGGGGATGGACCGGGGAGCTGTTTTTT. Protein sequence: CAISEPDRGWTGELFF.

The chain carries TRBV2 and TRBJ1-2; D is ambiguous. In germline, CDR1 is SNHLY, CDR2 FYNNEI. Trimming removed 6 bases at V and 5 bases at J, with 22 bases between. This CDR3 contains 16 residues. This chain's CDR3 is CASRGGLGEVEYGYTF. CDR3 coding DNA: TGTGCCAGCAGGGGAGGATTGGGAGAAGTGGAATATGGCTACACCTTC.

The rearrangement joins TRBV18 to TRBJ2-5; D is uncertain. Germline V gene data show CDR1 as KGHSH and CDR2 as LQKENI. V dropped 3 bases and J dropped 2 bases, with 13 bases sitting between them. The length of the CDR3 is 15 residues. CDR3 loop: CASSPYLVQQETQYF. In nucleotides, the CDR3 is TGTGCCAGCTCACCTTATCTGGTCCAGCAAGAGACCCAGTACTTC. Full variable domain (missing parts from reference TRBV18 and TRBJ2-5): NAGVMQNPRHLVRRRGQEARLRCSPMKGHSHVYWYRQLPEEGLKFMVYLQKENIIDESGMPKERFSAEFPKEGPSILRIQQVVRGDSAAYFCASSPYLVQQETQYFGPGTRLLVL.

The rearrangement uses TRBV6-5 and TRBJ2-7, with 7 positions matching TRBD1. Germline V gives CDR1 MNHEY, CDR2 SVGAGI. The CDR3 is made up of 14 amino acids. The V gene end was trimmed by 6 bases and the J gene end by 3 bases; junction bases not matched to a gene: 8. This chain's CDR3 is CASRPGQVLYEQYF. CDR3 sequence (DNA): TGTGCCAGCAGACCTGGACAGGTCCTCTACGAGCAGTACTTC.

The J gene is TRBJ1-1, the V gene TRBV27; 8 bases are shared with TRBD1. The V gene's germline CDR1 is MNHEY and CDR2 SMNVEV (reference sequence). This CDR3 spans 17 amino acids. Unmatched junction bases numbered 14, after V lost 3 bases and J lost 5 bases. CDR3 sequence: CASSFQPSTGVITEAFF. The DNA for the CDR3 is TGTGCCAGCAGTTTCCAACCCTCGACAGGGGTGATTACTGAAGCTTTCTTT.

The gene calls are TRBV7-9 and TRBJ1-2; D might be TRBD1 (6 bases). CDR3 length equals 15 residues. V lost 3 bases to trimming and J lost 3 bases, with 14 bases between them. Germline loops: CDR1 SEHNR, CDR2 FQNEAQ (reference sequence). This CDR3 reads CASSFSSRGDYGYTF. As DNA, the CDR3 is TGTGCCAGCAGCTTCTCTTCCAGGGGAGACTATGGCTACACCTTC.

The V call is TRBV30, the J call TRBJ1-2; no firm D call. This CDR3 comprises 11 residues. The germline gives CDR1 GTSNPN, CDR2 SVGIG (reference sequence). Trimming took off 5 bases at V and 8 bases at J, with 12 bases between the two ends. CDR3 amino acids: CAWARSGGYTF. CDR3 bases: TGTGCCTGGGCACGATCGGGAGGCTACACCTTC.

The chain uses TRBV10-3 and TRBJ1-6; 9 nucleotides match TRBD1. V gave up 5 bases and J gave up 3 bases; unmatched junction bases: 8. Germline CDR1 and CDR2: ENHRY and SYGVKD. The CDR3 is 17 residues long. The CDR3 nucleotides are TGTGCCATCAGTCAAACAGGGGGCTTCTTCTATAATTCACCCCTCCACTTT. Encoded protein: CAISQTGGFFYNSPLHF.

This sequence joins TRBV18 and TRBJ1-5; D is possibly TRBD1 (5 bases). The CDR3 extends over 15 amino acids. Trimming removed 3 bases at V and 0 bases at J, with 9 bases between. Germline assignment: CDR1 KGHSH and CDR2 LQKENI. CDR3: CASSPPGASNQPQHF. DNA of the CDR3: TGTGCCAGCTCACCCCCTGGGGCTAGCAATCAGCCCCAGCATTTT.

In nucleotides, the CDR3 is TGTGCCAGCAGCTCACCCGGACAGGGGCATCATGGCTACACCTTC. It translates to CASSSPGQGHHGYTF. The gene calls are TRBV5-6 and TRBJ1-2; TRBD1 agrees at 9 bases. Germline V gives CDR1 SGHDT, CDR2 YYEEEE. The CDR3 loop spans 15 amino acids. After removal of 3 bases from V and 6 bases from J, the junction contained 9 bases not matched to a gene.

The V gene is TRBV12-3 or TRBV12-4, the J gene TRBJ2-7; tentatively, D is TRBD1 (5 bases). The CDR3 loop spans 13 amino acids. V dropped 4 bases and J dropped 3 bases, with 10 bases sitting between them. The CDR3 here is CASSSRGNYEQYF. The CDR3, as DNA: TGTGCCAGCAGTTCAAGGGGAAACTACGAGCAGTACTTC.

The V and J genes are TRBV6-4 and TRBJ2-2; 9 bases map to TRBD1. J gave up 5 bases and V 6 bases, and 4 bases lay outside the gene matches. From germline, CDR1 is MRHNA and CDR2 SNTAGT. The CDR3 extends over 14 amino acids. CDR3 in amino acids: CASRWTGDTGELFF. Written as DNA, the CDR3 is TGTGCCAGCAGATGGACAGGGGATACCGGGGAGCTGTTTTTT.

In this sample, this clone turned up once. The chain has TRBV10-3 and TRBJ2-5, with 15 bases that match TRBD2. The CDR3 consists of 17 residues. V shed 7 bases and J 4 bases; nucleotides not matched to a gene: 10. Germline V gives CDR1 ENHRY, CDR2 SYGVKD. Written as DNA, the CDR3 is TGTGCCATCATGCCAGGGCCGGGACTAGCGGGGGGAGAGACCCAGTACTTC. This sequence encodes CAIMPGPGLAGGETQYF.

This clone occurred once. The chain joins TRBV7-8 to TRBJ2-3; a weak D match, TRBD1 (5 bases). V was cut by 0 bases and J by 5 bases, with 15 bases left in between. Looked up from germline, CDR1 is SGHVS and CDR2 is FQNEAQ. The CDR3 contains 16 residues. The CDR3 sequence: CASSLAWQGTKDTQYF. The CDR3, as DNA: TGTGCCAGCAGCTTAGCGTGGCAGGGCACAAAAGATACGCAGTATTTT.

The CDR3 here is CSVEGAFDKRTQYF. In DNA form, the CDR3 reads TGCAGCGTTGAGGGGGCCTTCGACAAGAGAACCCAGTACTTC. The V call is TRBV29-1, the J call TRBJ2-5; D possibly corresponds to TRBD1 (6 bases). This CDR3 is 14 amino acids long. Per germline, CDR1 SQVTM and CDR2 ANQGSEA. Trimming left V 3 bases short and J 8 bases short, with 19 bases between.